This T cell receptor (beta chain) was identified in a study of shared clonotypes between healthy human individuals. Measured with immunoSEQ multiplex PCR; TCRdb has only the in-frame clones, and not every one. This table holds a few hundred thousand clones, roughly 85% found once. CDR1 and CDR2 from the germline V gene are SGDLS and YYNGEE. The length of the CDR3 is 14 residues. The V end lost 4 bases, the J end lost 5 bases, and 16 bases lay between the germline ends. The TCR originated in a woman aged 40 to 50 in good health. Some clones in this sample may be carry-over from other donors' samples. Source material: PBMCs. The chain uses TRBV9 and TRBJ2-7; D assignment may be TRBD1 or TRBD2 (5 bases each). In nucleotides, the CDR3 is TGTGCCAGCAGCCCGGGGACGTATCTCGACGAGCAGTACTTC. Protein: CASSPGTYLDEQYF.